Shown below are 26 T cell receptor beta chains from a single sample sequenced in a study of early T cells in non-severe SARS-CoV-2 infection (dated by TCRdb to the early 2020s). Preparation of the library involved 5' RACE. The sample was run on a NextSeq 500. TCRdb cleaned the public reads at Q25 with fastp, built clones with MiXCR and kept in-frame beta chains. Records with the same CDR3 protein are collapsed into one entry carrying the most frequent genes and DNA. The sample table contains tens of thousands of distinct CDR3 sequences; only one count was recorded for under 5.5% of them. The ten most abundant clones make up approximately 5% of the sample. The sample here was whole blood, taken at baseline. Source of these receptors: an adult who was a healthcare worker with PCR-confirmed SARS-CoV-2 infection or an uninfected control (not recorded which).

This clonotype was seen repeatedly, ten times or more. The chain carries TRBV19 and TRBJ1-1; 7 nucleotides align to TRBD1. CDR1 is LNHDA and CDR2 is SQIVND in the germline V gene (reference sequence). J lost 10 bases, V lost 2 bases, and 13 bases had no gene match. The CDR3 totals 15 residues. The CDR3 bases are TGTGCCAGTAGTATACAGGGGGGAGGGAGAGGAGCAGCTTTCTTT. Its translation is CASSIQGGGRGAAFF. The whole variable domain, filled in from reference TRBV19 and TRBJ1-1, reads DGGITQSPKYLFRKEGQNVTLSCEQNLNHDAMYWYRQDPGQGLRLIYYSQIVNDFQKGDIAEGYSVSREKKESFPLTVTSAQKNPTAFYLCASSIQGGGRGAAFFGQGTRLTVV.

Ten or more counts support this clonotype. CDR3 coding DNA: TGTGCCAGCAGTTGGGACAGGGGGCAAGTATTAGATACGCAGTATTTT. It yields the protein CASSWDRGQVLDTQYF. This chain links TRBV12-3 or TRBV12-4 with TRBJ2-3, with 12 bases lining up with TRBD1. Trimming removed 4 bases from V and 5 bases from J; junction bases left unmatched: 7. The CDR3 is 16 amino acids.

This clonotype was seen repeatedly, ten times or more. The chain links TRBV5-1 to TRBJ2-1, with D tentatively TRBD2 (6 bases). CDR1 and CDR2 from the germline V gene are SGHRS and YFSETQ. Trimming removed 6 bases at V and 9 bases at J, with 19 bases between. This CDR3 contains 14 residues. The CDR3 DNA reads as TGCGCCAGCAACCCCCGAACGGGAGCAAGTGAGCAGTTCTTC. Its protein product is CASNPRTGASEQFF.

Many counts were recorded for this clonotype. J is TRBJ2-7 and V is TRBV12-3 or TRBV12-4, with unresolved D. The CDR3 length is 14 residues. The V gene lost 6 bases and the J gene lost 2 bases, with 14 bases spanning the gap. The CDR3 nucleotides are TGTGCCAGCAGCAAGGACGGCAACACCTACGAGCAGTACTTC. It encodes CASSKDGNTYEQYF.

This clonotype was counted at least ten times. V gene TRBV6-5 combines with J gene TRBJ2-5, with TRBD1 identical over 8 bases. Looked up from germline, CDR1 is MNHEY and CDR2 is SVGAGI. With V trimmed by 4 bases and J by 2 bases, 9 bases remained unmatched. The CDR3 is made up of 16 amino acids. The CDR3 sequence: CASSFGQGTQQETQYF. The CDR3 DNA reads as TGTGCCAGCAGTTTCGGACAGGGAACCCAACAAGAGACCCAGTACTTC.

This clonotype was observed a few times. The CDR3 spells CASSLSPRGISVGANVLTF. The CDR3 nucleotides read TGTGCCAGCAGCTTATCGCCGCGGGGCATAAGTGTAGGGGCCAACGTCCTGACTTTC. This chain connects TRBV7-6 to TRBJ2-6, with D possibly TRBD2 on 6 matching bases. Germline CDR1 SGHVS, CDR2 FNYEAQ. This CDR3 comprises 19 residues. V dropped 2 bases and J dropped 4 bases, with 21 bases sitting between them.

This clonotype was recorded many times. This chain links TRBV7-9 with TRBJ1-6; D is unclear. The ends were cut back, 4 bases at V and 8 bases at J, with 21 bases in the middle. The V gene's germline CDR1 is SEHNR and CDR2 FQNEAQ (reference sequence). This CDR3 is 17 amino acids long. The CDR3 spells CASSSGYGWEWDSPLHF. In nucleotides, the CDR3 is TGTGCCAGCAGCTCGGGATATGGGTGGGAGTGGGATTCACCCCTCCACTTT.

This clonotype was picked up many times. The chain has TRBV4-1 and TRBJ2-7; D is unclear. The CDR3 has 15 amino acids. V lost 0 bases, J lost 4 bases, and 13 bases lay in between. The germline V gene has CDR1 MGHRA and CDR2 YSYEKL. The CDR3: CASSQDDTLGYEQYF. The CDR3 nucleotides are TGCGCCAGCAGCCAAGATGACACCTTAGGTTACGAGCAGTACTTC.

This clonotype was counted at least ten times. This chain links TRBV20-1 with TRBJ2-7; D is perhaps TRBD2 (7 bases). V dropped 6 bases and J dropped 5 bases, with 17 bases sitting between them. This CDR3 is 13 amino acids long. The germline V gene encodes CDR1 DFQATT and CDR2 SNEGSKA (reference sequence). Here the CDR3 reads CSAGGGGAHEQYF. The CDR3 DNA reads as TGCAGTGCGGGCGGGGGCGGAGCCCACGAGCAGTACTTC.

This clonotype was found a few times. The chain combines TRBV9 with TRBJ2-7, with TRBD2 matching over 8 bases. The length of the CDR3 is 14 residues. V shed 1 base and J 5 bases; nucleotides not matched to a gene: 5. CDR1 is SGDLS, CDR2 YYNGEE, per germline. The CDR3 region has the DNA TGTGCCAGCAGCGTAAGCGGGAGAGACCACGAGCAGTACTTC. Its translation: CASSVSGRDHEQYF.

This clonotype was seen many times. The chain joins TRBV29-1 to TRBJ2-1; 9 nucleotides align to TRBD1. V gave up 1 base and J gave up 2 bases; unmatched junction bases: 9. The germline V gene has CDR1 SQVTM and CDR2 ANQGSEA. CDR3 length: 17 residues. CDR3 loop: CSVEGHTGQGAYNEQFF. CDR3 nucleotides: TGCAGCGTTGAAGGTCACACGGGACAGGGAGCCTACAATGAGCAGTTCTTC.

This chain links TRBV29-1 with TRBJ2-7; D remains unclear. Trimming removed 4 bases from V and 0 bases from J, with 4 bases in between. CDR1 is SQVTM and CDR2 is ANQGSEA in the germline V gene. The CDR3 has 11 residues. This CDR3 is CSVATSYEQYF. For the CDR3, the DNA is TGCAGCGTTGCAACCTCCTACGAGCAGTACTTC.

Judged by abundance, this clonotype is medium-sized (0.01 to 0.1%). The chain recombines TRBV12-3 or TRBV12-4 with TRBJ2-2; 11 positions match TRBD2. The V gene end was trimmed by 4 bases and the J gene end by 4 bases; junction bases not matched to a gene: 5. This CDR3 comprises 16 residues. The CDR3 DNA is TGTGCCAGCAGTTGGATAGCGGGAGGGCCCACCGGGGAGCTGTTTTTT. Translation gives CASSWIAGGPTGELFF.

This clonotype was observed many times. The V gene is TRBV7-9, the J gene TRBJ2-1; 9 bases agree with TRBD2. V gave up 0 bases and J gave up 6 bases; unmatched junction bases: 3. The germline V gene has CDR1 SEHNR and CDR2 FQNEAQ (reference sequence). This CDR3 is 15 amino acids long. The CDR3 loop reads CASSLAGLAFNEQFF. The CDR3 nucleotides read TGTGCCAGCAGCTTAGCCGGACTAGCGTTCAATGAGCAGTTCTTC. The full variable domain, completed using reference TRBV7-9 and TRBJ2-1, is DTGVSQNPRHKITKRGQNVTFRCDPISEHNRLYWYRQTLGQGPEFLTYFQNEAQLEKSRLLSDRFSAERPKGSFSTLEIQRTEQGDSAMYLCASSLAGLAFNEQFFGPGTRLTVL.

This clonotype was observed a few times. The rearrangement uses TRBV5-4 and TRBJ1-3; the D is unclear. V was shortened by 0 bases and J by 2 bases, with 9 bases between the two germline ends. From germline, CDR1 is SGHNT and CDR2 YYREEE (reference sequence). This CDR3 has 15 amino acids. As DNA, the CDR3 is TGTGCCAGCAGCTTGGCGGGCATTACTGGAAACACCATATATTTT. It specifies CASSLAGITGNTIYF. Full variable domain (rest looked up from reference TRBV5-4 and TRBJ1-3): ETGVTQSPTHLIKTRGQQVTLRCSSQSGHNTVSWYQQALGQGPQFIFQYYREEENGRGNFPPRFSGLQFPNYSSELNVNALELDDSALYLCASSLAGITGNTIYFGEGSWLTVV.

The chain employs TRBV5-4 and TRBJ2-3, with 14 bases that match TRBD2. The CDR3 contains 18 residues. V shed 2 bases, J shed 2 bases, and the junction held 7 bases outside the gene matches. CDR1 SGHNT and CDR2 YYREEE come from the germline V gene (reference sequence). The CDR3, as DNA: TGTGCCAGCAGCTTCCCCGGGACTAGCGGGAGAGTCACAGATACGCAGTATTTT. Translating it yields CASSFPGTSGRVTDTQYF.

This clonotype was found many times. The chain links TRBV4-1 to TRBJ2-1; no clear D gene. The V end was cut by 0 bases, the J end by 0 bases, with 9 bases between. This CDR3 is 16 amino acids long. Germline V CDR1 and CDR2: MGHRA, YSYEKL. The DNA of the CDR3 is TGCGCCAGCAGCCAAGATGCGGATCCCTCCTACAATGAGCAGTTCTTC. Translated: CASSQDADPSYNEQFF.

Many counts were recorded for this clonotype. The rearrangement uses TRBV29-1 and TRBJ2-7; TRBD1 might be the D (6 bases). This CDR3 has 13 amino acids. Germline assignment: CDR1 SQVTM and CDR2 ANQGSEA. The germline V and J ends were trimmed by 4 bases and 2 bases, with 12 bases remaining between them. CDR3 DNA sequence: TGCAGCGTTGGGGGCAGGGGACCCTACGAGCAGTACTTC. It encodes CSVGGRGPYEQYF.

Many counts were recorded for this clonotype. CDR3 protein: CASSLPGTGHEQYF. The CDR3 DNA reads as TGCGCCAGCAGCTTGCCCGGGACAGGGCACGAGCAGTACTTC. The chain has TRBV5-1 and TRBJ2-7, with TRBD1 identical over 9 bases. Trimming took 1 base from V and 5 from J; bases not matched to a gene: 4. The CDR3 consists of 14 residues. Germline assignment: CDR1 SGHRS and CDR2 YFSETQ.

In its sample, this clonotype is medium-sized. This rearrangement joins TRBV20-1 to TRBJ2-1; tentatively, D is TRBD2 (5 bases). V was clipped by 6 bases and J by 6 bases, with 9 bases between them. CDR3 length: 11 residues. Germline V CDR1 and CDR2: DFQATT, SNEGSKA (reference sequence). CDR3: CSASGGNEQFF. Written as DNA, the CDR3 is TGCAGTGCCAGTGGAGGCAATGAGCAGTTCTTC.

This clonotype is judged medium-sized (0.01 to 0.1%). This sequence joins TRBV29-1 and TRBJ2-1, with 10 bases identical to TRBD2. Trimming cost V 6 bases and J 9 bases; bases outside gene matches: 11. CDR3 length equals 14 residues. The germline CDR1 and CDR2 sequences are SQVTM and ANQGSEA. For the CDR3, the DNA is TGCAGCGTACTCAGCGGGAGGGCCGCAGGTGAGCAGTTCTTC. As protein: CSVLSGRAAGEQFF.

This clonotype was counted many times. The J gene is TRBJ2-1, the V gene TRBV29-1, with TRBD2 as a possible D gene (5 bases). The CDR3 consists of 13 residues. Germline V lookup: CDR1 SQVTM, CDR2 ANQGSEA. Trimming left V 5 bases short and J 0 bases short, with 8 bases between. The CDR3 loop reads CSVPGFSYNEQFF. CDR3 nucleotide sequence: TGCAGCGTTCCGGGGTTCTCCTACAATGAGCAGTTCTTC.

This clonotype was counted many times. V usage is TRBV20-1 and J usage is TRBJ2-3; TRBD2 agrees at 8 bases. This CDR3 has 15 amino acids. The germline V gene has CDR1 DFQATT and CDR2 SNEGSKA (reference sequence). The ends lost 0 bases at V and 8 bases at J; junction bases unmatched: 10. Here the CDR3 DNA reads TGCAGTGCTAGAGATACTAGCGGACCGTCCGGTACGCAGTATTTT. Translating gives CSARDTSGPSGTQYF.

This clonotype was found many times. The chain uses TRBV5-1 and TRBJ2-1; a weak D match, TRBD2 (6 bases). Germline CDR1 reads SGHRS; CDR2 reads YFSETQ. With 5 bases removed from V and 6 bases from J, the gap between germline ends came to 9 bases. This CDR3 spans 12 amino acids. DNA of the CDR3: TGCGCCAGCAGACCGACTAGCAATGAGCAGTTCTTC. Translating it yields CASRPTSNEQFF.

This clonotype was found many times. The chain recombines TRBV20-1 with TRBJ1-5, with D possibly TRBD1 on 5 matching bases. The CDR3 spans 13 residues. Deletions cut 1 base from V and 5 bases from J, with 9 bases between. Per the germline V gene, CDR1 is DFQATT and CDR2 is SNEGSKA (reference sequence). The chain's CDR3 is CSARVGRDQPQHF. CDR3 coding DNA: TGCAGTGCTAGAGTGGGCAGGGATCAGCCCCAGCATTTT.

This clonotype was detected many times. The genes are TRBV7-8 and TRBJ1-5; D uncertain. With 4 bases removed from V and 1 base from J, the gap between germline ends came to 23 bases. CDR1 is SGHVS, CDR2 FQNEAQ, per germline. The length of the CDR3 is 19 residues. Here the CDR3 DNA reads TGTGCCAGCAGCTCACAGAGGGTGATGGGCAGTGCAAGCAATCAGCCCCAGCATTTT. Amino acid sequence: CASSSQRVMGSASNQPQHF.